This T cell receptor (beta chain) was sequenced for a study of Ad26.COV2.S vaccination and SARS-CoV-2 variants. Study information: Administration of Ad26.COV2.S was intramuscular, either once or twice 56 days apart.

The method was immunoSEQ multiplex PCR; TCRdb's version includes in-frame clones alone and lacks a portion of them. The sample yields 290,000 or so clones, approximately 89% seen once. Sample treatment: some 20 received Ad26.COV2.S at low or high dose, single or two shots; five or six received placebo; per-sample allocation not given. Each sample was drawn 63 days after the first injection (of vaccine or placebo). CDR1 is LNHNV and CDR2 is YYDKDF in the germline V gene (reference sequence). The length of the CDR3 is 12 residues. The germline V and J ends were trimmed by 3 bases and 4 bases, with 6 bases remaining between them.

The origin of this receptor is a person between 18 and 65 years old who received the Ad26.COV2.S COVID-19 vaccine or a placebo. This chain connects TRBV15 to TRBJ2-5; no clear D gene. Material: peripheral blood, obtained in a trial of Ad26.COV2.S vaccine versus placebo. CDR3 DNA: TGTGCCACCAGCAGCGCGCGAGAGACCCAGTACTTC. Its protein product is CATSSARETQYF. Full variable domain (missing parts from reference TRBV15 and TRBJ2-5): DAMVIQNPRYQVTQFGKPVTLSCSQTLNHNVMYWYQQKSSQAPKLLFHYYDKDFNNEADTPDNFQSRRPNTSFCFLDIRSPGLGDTAMYLCATSSARETQYFGPGTRLLVL.